The table lists the clone carrying this T cell receptor beta chain with a count of one. What it binds is unknown. The PCR ran on 60 Vbeta and 13 Jbeta primers. Some clones are missing from TCRdb's copy, which holds only in-frame ones; the method was immunoSEQ multiplex PCR. The sample holds fewer than 150,000 clones, approximately 80% seen once. These data come from a study of cytomegalovirus exposure and HLA in healthy donors. Germline CDR1 reads LGHNA; CDR2 reads YNFKEQ. Deletions cut 1 base from V and 1 base from J, with 8 bases between. The CDR3 contains 14 residues. Findings and caveats of the study: Accurate prediction of most subjects' HLA-A and HLA-B alleles from TCR beta sequences was reported. Trimming of TCR beta V- and J-genes showed a link, identified in a later analysis, to a missense DCLRE1C variant.

The clonotype was recovered from a man aged 35-49 years in good health and CMV-seropositive. Material for sequencing was PBMCs. The V and J genes are TRBV4-2 and TRBJ2-7; D might be TRBD1 (6 bases). CDR3 loop: CASSQGQGSYEQYF. CDR3 in DNA: TGTGCCAGCAGCCAAGGTCAGGGGTCCTACGAGCAGTACTTC.